Described below is a single T cell receptor (beta chain) sequence and its context. Its cognate antigen is unknown. The sample belongs to a study of shared clonotypes between healthy human individuals. Study conclusions and caveats: Against clonotypes common to all four donors, non-shared ones had lower generation probabilities. Generally, naive subsets came out with larger estimated richness than memory subsets.

CDR3 length: 16 amino acids. The V gene end was trimmed by 2 bases and the J gene end by 3 bases; junction bases not matched to a gene: 9. The germline CDR1 and CDR2 sequences are MNHNS and SASEGT. In the naive CD8 group, cells lacked CD45RO and were positively selected for CCR7, so terminally differentiated effector memory CD45RA+ cells were left out. This table comes from immunoSEQ multiplex PCR, and its TCRdb copy is limited to in-frame clones, with some not included. This table holds 550,000 to 750,000 clones, 92% found once. The genes are TRBV6-1 and TRBJ2-7; 8 bases fit TRBD2. This sequence originates from a man aged 25-40 years in good health. The material sequenced was naive CD8+ T cells sorted from blood. The chain's CDR3 is CASSEPYDSGNYEQYF. The CDR3 coding sequence is TGTGCCAGCAGTGAACCGTATGATAGCGGGAACTACGAGCAGTACTTC.